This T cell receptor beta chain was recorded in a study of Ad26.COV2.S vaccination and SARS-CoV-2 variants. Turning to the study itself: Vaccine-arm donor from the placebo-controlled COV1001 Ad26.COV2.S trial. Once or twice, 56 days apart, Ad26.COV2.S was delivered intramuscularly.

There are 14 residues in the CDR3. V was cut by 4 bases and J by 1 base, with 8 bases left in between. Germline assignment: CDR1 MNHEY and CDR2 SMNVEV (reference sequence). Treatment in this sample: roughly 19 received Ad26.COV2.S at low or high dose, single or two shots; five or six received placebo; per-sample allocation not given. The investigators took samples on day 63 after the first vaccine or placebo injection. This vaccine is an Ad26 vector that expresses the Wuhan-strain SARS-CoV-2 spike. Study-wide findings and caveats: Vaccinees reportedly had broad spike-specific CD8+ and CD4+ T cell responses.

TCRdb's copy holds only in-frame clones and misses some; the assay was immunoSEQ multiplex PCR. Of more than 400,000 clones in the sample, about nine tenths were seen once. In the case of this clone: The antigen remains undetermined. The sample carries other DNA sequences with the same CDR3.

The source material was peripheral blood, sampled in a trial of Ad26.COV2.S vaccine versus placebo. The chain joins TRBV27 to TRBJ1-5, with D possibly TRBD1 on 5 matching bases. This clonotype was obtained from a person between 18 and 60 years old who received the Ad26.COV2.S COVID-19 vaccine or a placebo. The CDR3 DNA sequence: TGTGCCAGCAGTTCCCGGGACAGCAATCAGCCCCAGCATTTT. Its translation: CASSSRDSNQPQHF.